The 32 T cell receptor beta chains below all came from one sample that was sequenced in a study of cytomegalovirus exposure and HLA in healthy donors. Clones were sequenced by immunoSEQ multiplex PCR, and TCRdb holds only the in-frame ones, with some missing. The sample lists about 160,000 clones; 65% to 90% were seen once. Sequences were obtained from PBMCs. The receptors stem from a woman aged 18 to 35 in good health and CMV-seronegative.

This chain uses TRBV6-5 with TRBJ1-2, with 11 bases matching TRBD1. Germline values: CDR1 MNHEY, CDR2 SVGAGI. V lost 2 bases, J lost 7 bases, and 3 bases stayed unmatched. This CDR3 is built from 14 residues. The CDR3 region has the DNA TGTGCCAGCAGTTACGGACAGGGGGCATTTGGCTACACCTTC. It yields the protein CASSYGQGAFGYTF.

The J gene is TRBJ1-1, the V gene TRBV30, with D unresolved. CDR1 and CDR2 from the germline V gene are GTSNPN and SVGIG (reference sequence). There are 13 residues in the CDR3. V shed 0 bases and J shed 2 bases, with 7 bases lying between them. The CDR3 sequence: CAWSVTTNTEAFF. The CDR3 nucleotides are TGTGCCTGGAGTGTGACAACAAACACTGAAGCTTTCTTT.

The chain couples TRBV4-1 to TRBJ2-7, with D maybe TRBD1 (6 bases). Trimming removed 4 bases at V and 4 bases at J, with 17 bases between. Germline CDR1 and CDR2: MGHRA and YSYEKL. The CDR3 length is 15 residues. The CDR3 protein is CASSPLQGELYEQYF. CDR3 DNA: TGCGCCAGCAGCCCGTTACAGGGAGAGCTGTACGAGCAGTACTTC.

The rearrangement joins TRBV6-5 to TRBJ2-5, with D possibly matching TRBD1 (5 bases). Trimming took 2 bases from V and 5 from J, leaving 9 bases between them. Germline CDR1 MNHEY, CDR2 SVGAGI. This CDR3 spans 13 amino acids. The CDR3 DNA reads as TGTGCCAGCAGTTACAGGGGTGAGGAGACCCAGTACTTC. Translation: CASSYRGEETQYF.

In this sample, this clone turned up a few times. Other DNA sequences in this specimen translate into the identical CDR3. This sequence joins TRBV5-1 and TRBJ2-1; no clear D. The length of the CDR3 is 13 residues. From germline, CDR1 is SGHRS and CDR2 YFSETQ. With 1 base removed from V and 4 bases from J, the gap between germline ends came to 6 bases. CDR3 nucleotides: TGCGCCAGCAGCTTGACGAGGTACAATGAGCAGTTCTTC. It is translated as CASSLTRYNEQFF.

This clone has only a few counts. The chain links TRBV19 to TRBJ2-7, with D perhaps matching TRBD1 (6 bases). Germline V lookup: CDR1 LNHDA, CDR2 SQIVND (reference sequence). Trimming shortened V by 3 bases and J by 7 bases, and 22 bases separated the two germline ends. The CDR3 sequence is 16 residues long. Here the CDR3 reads CASSITTTGSQGEQYF. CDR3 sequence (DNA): TGTGCCAGTAGTATTACCACCACAGGGTCTCAGGGGGAGCAGTACTTC. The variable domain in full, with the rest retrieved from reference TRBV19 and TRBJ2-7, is DGGITQSPKYLFRKEGQNVTLSCEQNLNHDAMYWYRQDPGQGLRLIYYSQIVNDFQKGDIAEGYSVSREKKESFPLTVTSAQKNPTAFYLCASSITTTGSQGEQYFGPGTRLTVT.

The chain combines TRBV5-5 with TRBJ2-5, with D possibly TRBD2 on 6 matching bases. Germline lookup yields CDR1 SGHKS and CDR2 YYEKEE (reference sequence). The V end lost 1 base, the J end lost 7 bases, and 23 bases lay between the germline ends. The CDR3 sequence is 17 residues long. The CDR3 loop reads CASSLFRRRLVAGTQYF. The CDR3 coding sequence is TGTGCCAGCAGCTTGTTCCGGAGGAGACTAGTCGCAGGGACCCAGTACTTC. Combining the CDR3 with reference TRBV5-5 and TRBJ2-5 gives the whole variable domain DAGVTQSPTHLIKTRGQQVTLRCSPISGHKSVSWYQQVLGQGPQFIFQYYEKEERGRGNFPDRFSARQFPNYSSELNVNALLLGDSALYLCASSLFRRRLVAGTQYFGPGTRLLVL.

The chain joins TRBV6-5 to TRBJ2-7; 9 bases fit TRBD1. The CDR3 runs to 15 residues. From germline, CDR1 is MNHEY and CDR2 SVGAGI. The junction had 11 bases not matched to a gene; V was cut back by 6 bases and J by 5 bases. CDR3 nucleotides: TGTGCCAGCAGCGGCGACCGGGACAGGGCAAACGAGCAGTACTTC. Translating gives CASSGDRDRANEQYF.

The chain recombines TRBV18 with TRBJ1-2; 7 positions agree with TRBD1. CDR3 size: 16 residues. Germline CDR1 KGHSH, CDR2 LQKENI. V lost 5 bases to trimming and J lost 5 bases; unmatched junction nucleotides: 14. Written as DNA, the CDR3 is TGTGCCAGCTCAAGTAATGACAGGGCGAGATTATATGGCTACACCTTC. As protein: CASSSNDRARLYGYTF.

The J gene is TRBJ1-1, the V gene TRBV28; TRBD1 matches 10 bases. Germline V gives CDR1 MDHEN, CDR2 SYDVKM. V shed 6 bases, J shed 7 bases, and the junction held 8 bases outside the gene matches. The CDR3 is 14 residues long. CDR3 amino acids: CASSKGDRGIEAFF. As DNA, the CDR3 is TGTGCCAGCAGCAAGGGGGACAGGGGAATTGAAGCTTTCTTT.

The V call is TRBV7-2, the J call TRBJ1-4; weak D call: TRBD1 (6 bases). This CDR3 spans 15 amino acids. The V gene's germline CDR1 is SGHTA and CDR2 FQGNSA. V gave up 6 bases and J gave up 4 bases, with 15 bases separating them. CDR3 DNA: TGTGCCAGCAGTGCAAACACAGGGAGTAATGAAAAACTGTTTTTT. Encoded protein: CASSANTGSNEKLFF. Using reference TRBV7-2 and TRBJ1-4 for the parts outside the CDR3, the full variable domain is GAGVSQSPSNKVTEKGKDVELRCDPISGHTALYWYRQSLGQGLEFLIYFQGNSAPDKSGLPSDRFSAERTGGSVSTLTIQRTQQEDSAVYLCASSANTGSNEKLFFGSGTQLSVL.

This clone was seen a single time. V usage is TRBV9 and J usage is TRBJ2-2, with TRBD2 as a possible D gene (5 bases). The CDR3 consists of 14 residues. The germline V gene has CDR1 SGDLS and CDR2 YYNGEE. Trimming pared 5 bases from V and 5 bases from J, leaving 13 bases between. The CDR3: CASRRDLATGELFF. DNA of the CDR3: TGTGCCAGCAGGAGGGATTTAGCTACCGGGGAGCTGTTTTTT.

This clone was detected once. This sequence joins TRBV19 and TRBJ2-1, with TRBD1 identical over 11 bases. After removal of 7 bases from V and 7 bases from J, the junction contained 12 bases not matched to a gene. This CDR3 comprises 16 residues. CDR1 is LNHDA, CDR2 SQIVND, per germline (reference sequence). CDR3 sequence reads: CASTPSGQGALNEQFF. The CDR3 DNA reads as TGTGCCAGTACCCCCTCTGGACAGGGGGCGCTTAATGAGCAGTTCTTC.

CDR3 protein: CASSVIQGNEQYF. CDR3 sequence (DNA): TGTGCCAGCAGCGTAATACAGGGAAACGAGCAGTACTTC. This sequence joins TRBV7-6 and TRBJ2-7, with a tentative D call TRBD1 (6 bases). There are 13 residues in the CDR3. V lost 5 bases and J lost 5, with 13 bases in between. Germline CDR1 and CDR2: SGHVS and FNYEAQ.

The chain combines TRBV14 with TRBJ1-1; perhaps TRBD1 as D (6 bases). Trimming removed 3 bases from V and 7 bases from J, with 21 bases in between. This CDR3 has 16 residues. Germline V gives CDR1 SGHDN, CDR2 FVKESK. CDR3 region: CASSHYFGQSSHEAFF. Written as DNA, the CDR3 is TGTGCCAGCAGCCATTATTTTGGACAGAGCTCCCATGAAGCTTTCTTT.

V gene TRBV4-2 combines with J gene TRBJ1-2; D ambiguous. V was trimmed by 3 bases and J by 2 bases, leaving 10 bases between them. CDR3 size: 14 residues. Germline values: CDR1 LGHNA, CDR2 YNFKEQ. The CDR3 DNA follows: TGTGCCAGCAGCCAGTCCGGGAGGAACTATGGCTACACCTTC. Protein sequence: CASSQSGRNYGYTF.

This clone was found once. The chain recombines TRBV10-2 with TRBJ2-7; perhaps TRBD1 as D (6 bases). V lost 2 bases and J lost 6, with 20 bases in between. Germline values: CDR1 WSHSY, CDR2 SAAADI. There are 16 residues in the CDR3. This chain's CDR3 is CASSEPPGTSRSEQYF. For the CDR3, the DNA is TGCGCCAGCAGTGAGCCTCCCGGGACATCCCGCAGCGAGCAGTACTTC.

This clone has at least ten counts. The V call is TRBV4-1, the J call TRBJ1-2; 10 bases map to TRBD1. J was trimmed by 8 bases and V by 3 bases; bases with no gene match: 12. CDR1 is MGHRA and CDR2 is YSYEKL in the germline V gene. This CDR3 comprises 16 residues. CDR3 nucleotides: TGCGCCAGCAGCCACCTAAGACAGGGGGCCGTTAGAGGCTACACCTTC. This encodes CASSHLRQGAVRGYTF.

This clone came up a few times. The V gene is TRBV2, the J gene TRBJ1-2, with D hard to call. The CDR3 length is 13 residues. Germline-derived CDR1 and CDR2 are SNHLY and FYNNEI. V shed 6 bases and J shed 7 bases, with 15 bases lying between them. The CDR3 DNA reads TGTGCCAGCAGCGGTAAAGTAAGCATTGGCTACACCTTC. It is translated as CASSGKVSIGYTF.

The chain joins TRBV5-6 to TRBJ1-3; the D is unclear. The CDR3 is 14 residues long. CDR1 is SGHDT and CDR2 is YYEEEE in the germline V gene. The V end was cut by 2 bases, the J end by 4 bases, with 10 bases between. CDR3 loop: CASSFGMIGNTIYF. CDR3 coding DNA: TGTGCCAGCAGCTTCGGTATGATCGGAAACACCATATATTTT. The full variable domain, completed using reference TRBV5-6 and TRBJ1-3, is DAGVTQSPTHLIKTRGQQVTLRCSPKSGHDTVSWYQQALGQGPQFIFQYYEEEERQRGNFPDRFSGHQFPNYSSELNVNALLLGDSALYLCASSFGMIGNTIYFGEGSWLTVV.

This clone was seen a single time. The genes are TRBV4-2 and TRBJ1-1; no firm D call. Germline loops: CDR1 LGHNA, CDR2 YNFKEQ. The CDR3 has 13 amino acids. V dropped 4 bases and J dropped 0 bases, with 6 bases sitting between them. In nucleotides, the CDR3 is TGTGCCAGCAGCCCTAAGCTGAACACTGAAGCTTTCTTT. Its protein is CASSPKLNTEAFF.

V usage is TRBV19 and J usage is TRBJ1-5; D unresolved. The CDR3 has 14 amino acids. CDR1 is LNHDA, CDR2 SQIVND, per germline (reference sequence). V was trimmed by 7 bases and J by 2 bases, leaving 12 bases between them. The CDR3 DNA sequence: TGTGCCAGTATAGGAGTTGTCGGCAATCAGCCCCAGCATTTT. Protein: CASIGVVGNQPQHF.

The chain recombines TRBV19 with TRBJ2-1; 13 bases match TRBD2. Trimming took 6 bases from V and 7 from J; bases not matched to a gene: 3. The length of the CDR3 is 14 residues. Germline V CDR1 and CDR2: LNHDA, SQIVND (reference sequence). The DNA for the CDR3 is TGTGCCAGTAGCGTGGGACTAGCGGGAAATGAGCAGTTCTTC. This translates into CASSVGLAGNEQFF. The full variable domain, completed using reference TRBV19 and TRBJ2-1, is DGGITQSPKYLFRKEGQNVTLSCEQNLNHDAMYWYRQDPGQGLRLIYYSQIVNDFQKGDIAEGYSVSREKKESFPLTVTSAQKNPTAFYLCASSVGLAGNEQFFGPGTRLTVL.

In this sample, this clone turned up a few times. In nucleotides, the CDR3 is TGTGCCAGTAGTACAGGGCAACGTCTCAATCAGCCCCAGCATTTT. This codes for CASSTGQRLNQPQHF. The chain carries TRBV19 and TRBJ1-5; TRBD1 is a possible D gene (5 bases). V shed 4 bases and J shed 3 bases, with 13 bases lying between them. The CDR3 has 15 amino acids. Germline values: CDR1 LNHDA, CDR2 SQIVND (reference sequence).

Written as DNA, the CDR3 is TGTGCCAGTAGTACTGCGACAGGGGGTTCATGGCAGTACTTC. This sequence encodes CASSTATGGSWQYF. The chain carries TRBV19 and TRBJ2-7; 9 bases fit TRBD1. The CDR3 has 14 residues. The ends lost 4 bases at V and 9 bases at J; junction bases unmatched: 10. Germline values: CDR1 LNHDA, CDR2 SQIVND (reference sequence). The complete variable domain, with remaining parts taken from reference TRBV19 and TRBJ2-7, reads DGGITQSPKYLFRKEGQNVTLSCEQNLNHDAMYWYRQDPGQGLRLIYYSQIVNDFQKGDIAEGYSVSREKKESFPLTVTSAQKNPTAFYLCASSTATGGSWQYFGPGTRLTVT.

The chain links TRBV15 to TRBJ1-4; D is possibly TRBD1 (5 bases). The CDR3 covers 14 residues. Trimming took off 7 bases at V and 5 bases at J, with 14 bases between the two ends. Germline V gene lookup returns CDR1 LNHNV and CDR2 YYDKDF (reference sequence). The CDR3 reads CATNTRQSNEKLFF. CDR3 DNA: TGTGCCACCAACACAAGACAGTCCAATGAAAAACTGTTTTTT.

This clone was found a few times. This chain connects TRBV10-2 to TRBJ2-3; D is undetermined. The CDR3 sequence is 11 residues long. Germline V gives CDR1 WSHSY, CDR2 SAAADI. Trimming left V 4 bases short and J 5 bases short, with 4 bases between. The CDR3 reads CASSAVDTQYF. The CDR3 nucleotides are TGCGCCAGCAGTGCGGTAGATACGCAGTATTTT.

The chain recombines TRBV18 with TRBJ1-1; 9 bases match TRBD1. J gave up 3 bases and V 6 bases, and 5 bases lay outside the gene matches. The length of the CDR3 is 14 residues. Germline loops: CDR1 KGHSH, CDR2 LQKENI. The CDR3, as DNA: TGTGCCAGCTCTCGTGGACAGGGGCACACTGAAGCTTTCTTT. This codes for CASSRGQGHTEAFF.

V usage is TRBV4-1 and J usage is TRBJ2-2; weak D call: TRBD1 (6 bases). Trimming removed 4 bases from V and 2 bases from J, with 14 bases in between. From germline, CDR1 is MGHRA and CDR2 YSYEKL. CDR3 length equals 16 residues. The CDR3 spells CASSPTRDTNTGELFF. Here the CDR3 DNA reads TGCGCCAGCAGCCCGACAAGGGACACCAACACCGGGGAGCTGTTTTTT.

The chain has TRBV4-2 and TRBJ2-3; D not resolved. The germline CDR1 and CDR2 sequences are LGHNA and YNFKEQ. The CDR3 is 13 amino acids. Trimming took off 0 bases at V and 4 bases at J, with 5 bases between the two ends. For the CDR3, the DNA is TGTGCCAGCAGCCAAGATCAGGCAGATACGCAGTATTTT. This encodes CASSQDQADTQYF.

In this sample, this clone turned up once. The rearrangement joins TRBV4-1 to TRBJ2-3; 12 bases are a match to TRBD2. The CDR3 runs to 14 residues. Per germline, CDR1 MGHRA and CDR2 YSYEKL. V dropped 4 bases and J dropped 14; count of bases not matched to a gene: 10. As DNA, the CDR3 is TGCGCCAGCAGCCCAGAGTCTAGCGGGGGGGGTTGGTATTTT. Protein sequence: CASSPESSGGGWYF.

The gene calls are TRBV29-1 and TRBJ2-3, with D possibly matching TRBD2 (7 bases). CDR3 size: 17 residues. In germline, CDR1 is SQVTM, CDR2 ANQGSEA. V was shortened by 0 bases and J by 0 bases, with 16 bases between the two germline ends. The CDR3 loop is CSVEDPQRGASTDTQYF. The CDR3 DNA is TGCAGCGTTGAAGACCCCCAACGGGGGGCGAGCACAGATACGCAGTATTTT.